This T cell receptor (beta chain) was recovered during a study of T-cell memory formation after mild COVID-19. Across the study: TCR clusters mostly belonged to single donors. Study observations and caveats: Clones that shrank (day 15 to 85) were balanced CD4/CD8, whereas later expanders leaned CD4+. Some responding clones appeared in pre-infection memory, suggesting cross-reactive memory joined.

The junction had 13 bases not matched to a gene; V was cut back by 5 bases and J by 10 bases. The CDR3 consists of 15 residues. Germline lookup yields CDR1 MNHEY and CDR2 SVGAGI. Points on this clonotype: Its antigen remains unidentified.

With constant-segment primers, 5'RACE yielded cDNA libraries of TCR alpha and TCR beta that carried sample barcodes and UMIs. MiXCR was run by TCRdb on the 5' RACE reads, yielding one entry per CDR3 protein. Altogether around 190,000 distinct CDR3 sequences are present, roughly 18% being singletons, with the ten largest covering 3.9%. This TCR was sampled from a man between 18 and 35 years old who had mild COVID-19 (a few samples of this study predate the infection). Cell type and time point are not known. The rearrangement uses TRBV6-5 and TRBJ2-1; 8 bases match TRBD2. Specimen: PBMCs or a T cell subset sorted from them (not recorded which). CDR3 DNA sequence: TGTGCCAGCAGTACTAAGCTCGGGGGGGCCCGGGAGCAGTTCTTC. As protein: CASSTKLGGAREQFF.